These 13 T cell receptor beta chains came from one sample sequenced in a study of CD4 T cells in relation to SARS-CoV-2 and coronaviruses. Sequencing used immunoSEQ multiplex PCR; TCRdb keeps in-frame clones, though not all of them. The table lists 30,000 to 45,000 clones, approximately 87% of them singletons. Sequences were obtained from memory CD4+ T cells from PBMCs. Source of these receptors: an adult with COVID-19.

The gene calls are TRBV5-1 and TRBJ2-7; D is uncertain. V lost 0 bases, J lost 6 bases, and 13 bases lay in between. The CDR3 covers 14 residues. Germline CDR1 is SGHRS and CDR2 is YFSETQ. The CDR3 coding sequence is TGCGCCAGCAGCTTGGCCCCTCCTCTTGGCGAGCAGTACTTC. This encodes CASSLAPPLGEQYF.

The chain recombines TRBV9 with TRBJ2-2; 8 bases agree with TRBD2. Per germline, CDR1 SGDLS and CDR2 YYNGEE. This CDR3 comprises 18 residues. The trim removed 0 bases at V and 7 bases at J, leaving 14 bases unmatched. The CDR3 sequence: CASSVATGAGGRGGELFF. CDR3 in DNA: TGTGCCAGCAGCGTAGCTACGGGGGCGGGGGGCCGCGGCGGGGAGCTGTTTTTT.

The CDR3 spells CASSVVGTDGYTF. The DNA of the CDR3 is TGTGCCAGCAGTGTCGTCGGGACCGATGGCTACACCTTC. The chain recombines TRBV2 with TRBJ1-2, with D possibly being TRBD1 (5 bases). Trimming shortened V by 4 bases and J by 6 bases, and 12 bases separated the two germline ends. This CDR3 has 13 residues. Germline loops: CDR1 SNHLY, CDR2 FYNNEI.

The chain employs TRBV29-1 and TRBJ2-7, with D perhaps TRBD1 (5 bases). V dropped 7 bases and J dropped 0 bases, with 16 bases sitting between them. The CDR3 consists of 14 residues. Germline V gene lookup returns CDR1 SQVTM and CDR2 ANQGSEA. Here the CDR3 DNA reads TGCAGCGCCCAACAGGTTTTCCCCTCCTACGAGCAGTACTTC. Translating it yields CSAQQVFPSYEQYF.

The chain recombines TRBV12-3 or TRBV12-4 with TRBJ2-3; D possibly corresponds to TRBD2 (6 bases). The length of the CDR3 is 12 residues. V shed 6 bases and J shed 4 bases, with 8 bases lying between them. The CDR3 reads CASSRLADTQYF. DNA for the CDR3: TGTGCCAGCAGCAGACTAGCAGATACGCAGTATTTT.

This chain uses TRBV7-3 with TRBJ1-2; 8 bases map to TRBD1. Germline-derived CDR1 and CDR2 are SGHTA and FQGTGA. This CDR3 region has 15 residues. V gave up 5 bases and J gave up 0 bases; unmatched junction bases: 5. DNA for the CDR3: TGTGCCAGCAGCCCCGACAGGGGAACTAACTATGGCTACACCTTC. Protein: CASSPDRGTNYGYTF.

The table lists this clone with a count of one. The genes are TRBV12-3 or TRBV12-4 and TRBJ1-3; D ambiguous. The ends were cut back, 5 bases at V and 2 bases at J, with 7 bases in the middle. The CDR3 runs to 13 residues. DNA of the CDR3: TGTGCCAGCAGTCGGGGAACTGGAAACACCATATATTTT. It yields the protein CASSRGTGNTIYF.

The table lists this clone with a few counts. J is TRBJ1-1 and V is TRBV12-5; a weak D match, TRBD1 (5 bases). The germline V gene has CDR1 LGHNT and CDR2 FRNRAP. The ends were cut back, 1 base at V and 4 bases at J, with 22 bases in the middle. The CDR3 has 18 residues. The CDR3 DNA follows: TGTGCTAGTGGTTTGGCACCGACGCCAACAGGATTGAGCACTGAAGCTTTCTTT. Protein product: CASGLAPTPTGLSTEAFF.

CDR3 protein: CAYQQSGRNYGYTF. In DNA form, the CDR3 reads TGTGCCTACCAGCAGTCGGGACGGAACTATGGCTACACCTTC. The chain is built from TRBV9 and TRBJ1-2, with a possible D match to TRBD1 (5 bases). CDR3 length: 14 residues. Trimming took 10 bases from V and 2 from J, leaving 18 bases between them. Germline CDR1 and CDR2: SGDLS and YYNGEE.

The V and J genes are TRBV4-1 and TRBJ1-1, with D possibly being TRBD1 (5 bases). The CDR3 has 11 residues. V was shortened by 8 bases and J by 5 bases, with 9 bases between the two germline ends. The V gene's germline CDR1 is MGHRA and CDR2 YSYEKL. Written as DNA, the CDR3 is TGCGCCAGCCGGGACCGTACTGAAGCTTTCTTT. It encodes CASRDRTEAFF.

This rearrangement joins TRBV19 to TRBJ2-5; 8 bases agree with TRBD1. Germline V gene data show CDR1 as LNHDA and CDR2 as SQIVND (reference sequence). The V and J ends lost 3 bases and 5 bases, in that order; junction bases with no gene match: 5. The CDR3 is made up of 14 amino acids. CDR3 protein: CASSIDRGSETQYF. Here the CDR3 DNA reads TGTGCCAGTAGTATCGACAGGGGCAGTGAGACCCAGTACTTC. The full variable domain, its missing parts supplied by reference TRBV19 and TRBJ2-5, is DGGITQSPKYLFRKEGQNVTLSCEQNLNHDAMYWYRQDPGQGLRLIYYSQIVNDFQKGDIAEGYSVSREKKESFPLTVTSAQKNPTAFYLCASSIDRGSETQYFGPGTRLLVL.

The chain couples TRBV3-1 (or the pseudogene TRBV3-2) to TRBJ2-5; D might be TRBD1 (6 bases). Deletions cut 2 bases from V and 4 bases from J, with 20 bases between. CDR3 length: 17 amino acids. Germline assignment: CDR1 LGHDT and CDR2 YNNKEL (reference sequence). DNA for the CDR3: TGTGCCAGCAGCCAATACAAGAGGCAGGGGCACGTAGAGACCCAGTACTTC. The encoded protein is CASSQYKRQGHVETQYF.

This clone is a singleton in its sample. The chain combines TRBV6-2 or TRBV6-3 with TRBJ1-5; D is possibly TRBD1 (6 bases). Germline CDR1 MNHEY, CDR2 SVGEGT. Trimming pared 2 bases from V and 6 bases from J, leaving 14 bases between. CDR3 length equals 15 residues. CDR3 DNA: TGTGCCAGCAGTTACCAGGGGACGGTCGGTCAGCCCCAGCATTTT. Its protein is CASSYQGTVGQPQHF.